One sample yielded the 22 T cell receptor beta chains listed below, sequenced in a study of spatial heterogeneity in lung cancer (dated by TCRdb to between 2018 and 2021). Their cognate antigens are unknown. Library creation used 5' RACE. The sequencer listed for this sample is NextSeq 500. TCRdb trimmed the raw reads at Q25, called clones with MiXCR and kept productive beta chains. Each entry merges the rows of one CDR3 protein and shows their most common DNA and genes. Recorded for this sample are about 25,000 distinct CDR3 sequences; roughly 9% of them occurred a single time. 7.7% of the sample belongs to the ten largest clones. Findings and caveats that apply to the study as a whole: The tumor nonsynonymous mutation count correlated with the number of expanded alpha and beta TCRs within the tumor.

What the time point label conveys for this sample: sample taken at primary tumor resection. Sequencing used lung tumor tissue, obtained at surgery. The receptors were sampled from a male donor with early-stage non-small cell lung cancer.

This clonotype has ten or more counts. In DNA form, the CDR3 reads TGTGCCAGCAGCCCCCGACAGGGATGGGGTGATGGCTACACCTTC. Protein product: CASSPRQGWGDGYTF. The J gene is TRBJ1-2, the V gene TRBV9, with 7 bases matching TRBD1. V lost 4 bases, J lost 6 bases, and 12 bases stayed unmatched. Germline V lookup: CDR1 SGDLS, CDR2 YYNGEE. The CDR3 length is 15 residues.

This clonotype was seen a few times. The CDR3 DNA is TGTGCCAGCAGCTCGCGGGACACCTCCTACAATGAGCAGTTCTTC. Translated: CASSSRDTSYNEQFF. V is TRBV9 and J is TRBJ2-1, with D perhaps given as TRBD1 or TRBD2 (6 bases each). Germline CDR1 and CDR2: SGDLS and YYNGEE. This CDR3 is 15 amino acids long. The V and J ends lost 4 bases and 0 bases respectively, with 11 bases between them.

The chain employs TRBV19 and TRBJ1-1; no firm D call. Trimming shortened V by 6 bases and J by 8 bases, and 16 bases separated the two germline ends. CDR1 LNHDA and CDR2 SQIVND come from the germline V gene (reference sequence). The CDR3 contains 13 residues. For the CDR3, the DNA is TGTGCCAGTAGGAAAAGCGGGCCTCGGGAAGCTTTCTTT. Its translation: CASRKSGPREAFF.

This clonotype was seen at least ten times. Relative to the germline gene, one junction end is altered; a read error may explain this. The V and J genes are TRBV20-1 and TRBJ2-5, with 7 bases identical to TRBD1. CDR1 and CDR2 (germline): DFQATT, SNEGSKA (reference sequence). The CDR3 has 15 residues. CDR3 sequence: CSARDRTGTRESQYF. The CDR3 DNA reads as TGCAGTGCTAGAGACCGGACAGGCACAAGAGAGTCCCAGTACTTC.

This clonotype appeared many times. The CDR3 DNA follows: TGTGCCAGTAGGTGGTACGGGCAGGGTGACACCGGGGAGCTGTTTTTT. Amino acid sequence: CASRWYGQGDTGELFF. This rearrangement joins TRBV19 to TRBJ2-2; D might be TRBD1 (5 bases). The ends were cut back, 6 bases at V and 3 bases at J, with 17 bases in the middle. CDR3 size: 16 residues. Looked up from germline, CDR1 is LNHDA and CDR2 is SQIVND (reference sequence).

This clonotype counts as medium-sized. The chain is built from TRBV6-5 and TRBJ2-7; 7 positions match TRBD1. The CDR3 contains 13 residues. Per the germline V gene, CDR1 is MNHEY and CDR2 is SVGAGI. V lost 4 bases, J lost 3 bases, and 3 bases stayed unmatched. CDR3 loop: CASSSWDSYEQYF. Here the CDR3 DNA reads TGTGCCAGCAGTTCCTGGGACAGCTACGAGCAGTACTTC.

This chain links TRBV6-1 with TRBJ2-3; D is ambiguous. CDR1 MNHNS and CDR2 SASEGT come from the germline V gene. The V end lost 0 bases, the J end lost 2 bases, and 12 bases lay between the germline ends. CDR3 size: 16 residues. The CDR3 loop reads CASSEARTAITDTQYF. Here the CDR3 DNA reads TGTGCCAGCAGTGAAGCCCGGACGGCTATCACAGATACGCAGTATTTT.

The CDR3 is CASSTRTVDTEAFF. DNA for the CDR3: TGTGCCAGCAGTACGCGGACGGTAGACACTGAAGCTTTCTTT. This rearrangement joins TRBV12-3 or TRBV12-4 to TRBJ1-1, with D unresolved. There are 14 residues in the CDR3. The germline V and J ends were trimmed by 5 bases and 3 bases, with 13 bases remaining between them.

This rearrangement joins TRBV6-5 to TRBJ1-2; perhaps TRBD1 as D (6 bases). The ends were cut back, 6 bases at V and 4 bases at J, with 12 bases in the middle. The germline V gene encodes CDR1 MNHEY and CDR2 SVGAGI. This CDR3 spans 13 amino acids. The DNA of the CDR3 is TGTGCCAGCAGGCTGGACAGAGGCTATGGCTACACCTTC. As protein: CASRLDRGYGYTF.

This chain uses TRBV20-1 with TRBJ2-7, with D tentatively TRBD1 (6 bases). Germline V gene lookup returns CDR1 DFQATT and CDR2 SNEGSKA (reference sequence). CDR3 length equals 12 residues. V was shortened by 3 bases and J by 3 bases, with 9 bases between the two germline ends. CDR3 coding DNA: TGCAGTGCTAGTGGGGGCCACTACGAGCAGTACTTC. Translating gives CSASGGHYEQYF.

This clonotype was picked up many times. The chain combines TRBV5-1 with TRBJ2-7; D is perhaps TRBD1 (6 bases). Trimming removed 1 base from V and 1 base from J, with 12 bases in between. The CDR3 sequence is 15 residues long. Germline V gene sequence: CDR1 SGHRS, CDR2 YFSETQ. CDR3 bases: TGCGCCAGCAGCTTGAGTTCAGGGGCGTCCTACGAGCAGTACTTC. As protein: CASSLSSGASYEQYF.

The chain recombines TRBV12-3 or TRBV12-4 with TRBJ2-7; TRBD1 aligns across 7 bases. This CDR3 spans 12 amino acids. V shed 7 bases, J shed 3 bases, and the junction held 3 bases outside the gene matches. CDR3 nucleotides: TGTGCCAGCACGGGACAGTTCTACGAGCAGTACTTC. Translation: CASTGQFYEQYF.

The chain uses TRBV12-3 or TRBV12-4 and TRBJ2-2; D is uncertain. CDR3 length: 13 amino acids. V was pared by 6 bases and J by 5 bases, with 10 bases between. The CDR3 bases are TGTGCCAGCAGACTTGTCCCGACCGGGGAGCTGTTTTTT. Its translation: CASRLVPTGELFF.

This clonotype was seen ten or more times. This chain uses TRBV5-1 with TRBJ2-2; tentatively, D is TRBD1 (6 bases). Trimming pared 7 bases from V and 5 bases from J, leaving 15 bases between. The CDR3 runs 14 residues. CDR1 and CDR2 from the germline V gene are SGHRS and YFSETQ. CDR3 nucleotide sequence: TGCGCCAGCGACCCAGGGGATTTTACCGGGGAGCTGTTTTTT. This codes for CASDPGDFTGELFF.

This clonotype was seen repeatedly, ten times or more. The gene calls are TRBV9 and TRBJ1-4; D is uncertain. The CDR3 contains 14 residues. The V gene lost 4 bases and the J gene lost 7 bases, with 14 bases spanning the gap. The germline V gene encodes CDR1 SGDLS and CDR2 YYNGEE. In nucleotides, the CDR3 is TGTGCCAGCAGCCTGAGGGCCTACCCTGAAAAACTGTTTTTT. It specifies CASSLRAYPEKLFF.

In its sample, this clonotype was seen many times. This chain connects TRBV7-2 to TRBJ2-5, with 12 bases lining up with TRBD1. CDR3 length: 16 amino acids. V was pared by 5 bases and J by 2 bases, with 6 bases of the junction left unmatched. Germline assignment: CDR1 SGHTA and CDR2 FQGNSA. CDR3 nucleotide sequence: TGTGCCAGCAGCACCGGGACAGGGGGCGGGCAAGAGACCCAGTACTTC. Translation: CASSTGTGGGQETQYF.

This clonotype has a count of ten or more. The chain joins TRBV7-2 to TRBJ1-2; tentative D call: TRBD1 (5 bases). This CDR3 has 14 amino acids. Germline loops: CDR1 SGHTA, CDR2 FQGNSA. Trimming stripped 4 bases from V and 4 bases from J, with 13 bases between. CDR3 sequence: CASSSMGEGYGYTF. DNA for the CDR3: TGTGCCAGCAGCTCGATGGGGGAAGGCTATGGCTACACCTTC.

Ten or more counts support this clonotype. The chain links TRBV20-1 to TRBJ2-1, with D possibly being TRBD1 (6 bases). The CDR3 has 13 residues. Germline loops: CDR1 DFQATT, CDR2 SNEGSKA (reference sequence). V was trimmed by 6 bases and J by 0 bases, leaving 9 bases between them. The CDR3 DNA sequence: TGCAGTGCAACAGGGAACTCCTACAATGAGCAGTTCTTC. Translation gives CSATGNSYNEQFF.

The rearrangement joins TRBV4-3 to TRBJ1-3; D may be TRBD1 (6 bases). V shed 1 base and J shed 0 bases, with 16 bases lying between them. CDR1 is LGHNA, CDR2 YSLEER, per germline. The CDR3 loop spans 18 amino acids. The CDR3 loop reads CASSQASRGGPSGNTIYF. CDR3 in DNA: TGCGCCAGCAGCCAAGCCAGCCGGGGGGGCCCCTCTGGAAACACCATATATTTT.

In DNA form, the CDR3 reads TGTGCCAGCAGCTTGGGGGCTAGGGGACAACCGAATGAAAAACTGTTTTTT. Its protein product is CASSLGARGQPNEKLFF. The genes are TRBV5-6 and TRBJ1-4, with a possible D match to TRBD1 (6 bases). From germline, CDR1 is SGHDT and CDR2 YYEEEE. This CDR3 is built from 17 residues. Trimming removed 0 bases from V and 5 bases from J, with 17 bases in between. Full variable domain (outside the CDR3, taken from reference TRBV5-6 and TRBJ1-4): DAGVTQSPTHLIKTRGQQVTLRCSPKSGHDTVSWYQQALGQGPQFIFQYYEEEERQRGNFPDRFSGHQFPNYSSELNVNALLLGDSALYLCASSLGARGQPNEKLFFGSGTQLSVL.

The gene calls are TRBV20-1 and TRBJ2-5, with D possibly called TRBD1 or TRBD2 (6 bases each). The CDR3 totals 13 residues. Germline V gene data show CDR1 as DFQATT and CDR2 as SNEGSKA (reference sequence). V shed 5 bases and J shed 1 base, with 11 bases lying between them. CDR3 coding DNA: TGCAGTGCTCGGCGGGACACCCAAGAGACCCAGTACTTC. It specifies CSARRDTQETQYF.

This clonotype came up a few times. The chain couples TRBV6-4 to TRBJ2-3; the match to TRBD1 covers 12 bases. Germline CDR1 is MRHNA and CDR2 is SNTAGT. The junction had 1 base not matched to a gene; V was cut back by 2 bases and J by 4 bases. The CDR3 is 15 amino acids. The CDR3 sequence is CASSDGTGGADTQYF. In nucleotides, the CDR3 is TGTGCCAGCAGTGACGGGACAGGGGGCGCAGATACGCAGTATTTT.